The 20 T cell receptor beta chains in this list originate from one sample, sequenced in a study of T-cell reconstitution after alpha-beta-depleted transplantation in children (dated by TCRdb to the mid-2010s). Library prep was done by PCR. Instrument used: Illumina HiSeq 2500. Molecular barcoding was employed in the preparation of TCR libraries, with unique molecular identifiers being used to normalize TCRbeta repertoire quantification. TCRdb's own reprocessing of the public reads used fastp at Q25 and MiXCR and kept productive beta chains. Rows with one shared CDR3 protein collapse into an entry with the most common genes and DNA. The sample table lists 280,000 or so distinct CDR3 sequences, around 10% of them with a count of one. The ten largest clones take up 23% of the sample. Interpreted using the paper, the treatment or condition label stands for: allogeneic hematopoietic cell transplantation with graft depleted of TCRalphabeta T cells and CD19 B cells.

The material sequenced was peripheral blood, taken 180 days after TCRalphabeta/CD19-depleted stem cell transplant. The receptors here all came from a male patient between 2 and 10 years old who had a stem cell transplant for chronic granulomatous disease, so the T cells may come from the graft donor.

This clonotype was counted at least ten times. The chain joins TRBV2 to TRBJ2-7; 7 nucleotides align to TRBD1. Per germline, CDR1 SNHLY and CDR2 FYNNEI. This CDR3 is built from 14 residues. Losses at the gene ends were 4 bases for V and 2 bases for J; bases not matched to a gene: 5. CDR3 sequence: CASSGRGLPYEQYF. As DNA, the CDR3 is TGTGCCAGCAGTGGAAGGGGGCTCCCCTACGAGCAGTACTTC.

This clonotype was recorded only once. With a much larger clone just one base away, this may be a read error. This chain joins TRBV5-6 and TRBJ2-7, with 7 bases matching TRBD1. Germline CDR1 reads SGHDT; CDR2 reads YYEEEE. The CDR3 runs 15 residues. In DNA form, the CDR3 reads TGTGCCAGCAGCTTTTTGGACAGGATGTATTCCGAGCAGTGCTTC. Amino acid sequence: CASSFLDRMYSEQCF.

This clonotype showed up many times. The genes are TRBV5-5 and TRBJ2-1; TRBD2 aligns across 10 bases. With V trimmed by 3 bases and J by 7 bases, 4 bases remained unmatched. The germline V gene has CDR1 SGHKS and CDR2 YYEKEE (reference sequence). The CDR3 runs to 14 residues. The CDR3 region is CASSSRTSGNEQFF. CDR3 in DNA: TGTGCCAGCAGCTCACGGACTAGCGGTAATGAGCAGTTCTTC.

This clonotype has at least ten counts. The V and J genes are TRBV12-3 or TRBV12-4 and TRBJ1-6; D perhaps matches TRBD1 (5 bases). Between the trimmed V and J ends, which lost 6 bases and 7 bases, there was a span of 13 bases. The CDR3 covers 14 residues. The CDR3, as DNA: TGTGCCAGCAGAATGACTTGGGGGAATTCACCCCTCCACTTT. Its translation is CASRMTWGNSPLHF.

This clonotype was observed at least ten times. The genes are TRBV29-1 and TRBJ2-3, with D tentatively TRBD2 (6 bases). Trimming pared 6 bases from V and 2 bases from J, leaving 12 bases between. The CDR3 consists of 13 residues. The germline CDR1 and CDR2 sequences are SQVTM and ANQGSEA. CDR3 DNA sequence: TGCAGCGTCCGCGGGATTTACACAGATACGCAGTATTTT. This translates into CSVRGIYTDTQYF.

This clonotype was seen repeatedly, ten times or more. This chain joins TRBV3-1 and TRBJ2-3, with a weak D call TRBD1 (6 bases). This CDR3 spans 16 amino acids. V was clipped by 0 bases and J by 4 bases, with 14 bases between them. Germline V gene sequence: CDR1 LGHDT, CDR2 YNNKEL (reference sequence). CDR3 region: CASSQEGPGVADTQYF. The CDR3 DNA reads as TGTGCCAGCAGCCAAGAAGGACCAGGGGTCGCAGATACGCAGTATTTT.

This clonotype was seen at least ten times. V usage is TRBV5-6 and J usage is TRBJ2-3; 11 bases agree with TRBD2. The CDR3 is 17 amino acids. CDR1 is SGHDT, CDR2 YYEEEE, per germline. Trimming at V came to 4 bases and at J to 0 bases, leaving 7 bases not matched to a gene. CDR3 sequence: CASSVPSGRISTDTQYF. DNA of the CDR3: TGTGCCAGCAGCGTCCCTAGCGGGAGGATTAGCACAGATACGCAGTATTTT.

Many counts were recorded for this clonotype. This chain joins TRBV7-9 and TRBJ1-1; weak D call: TRBD1 (5 bases). Looked up from germline, CDR1 is SEHNR and CDR2 is FQNEAQ (reference sequence). The CDR3 spans 17 residues. The ends were cut back, 4 bases at V and 1 base at J, with 19 bases in the middle. The DNA for the CDR3 is TGTGCCAGCAGCTCCCAGCTGGGGGAGAACCCGAACACTGAAGCTTTCTTT. As protein: CASSSQLGENPNTEAFF.

This clonotype was recorded many times. V is TRBV2 and J is TRBJ1-2; 9 nucleotides agree with TRBD1. Germline V CDR1 and CDR2: SNHLY, FYNNEI. The CDR3 extends over 14 amino acids. The trim removed 5 bases at V and 4 bases at J, leaving 5 bases unmatched. The CDR3 sequence is CASSSGQGTYGYTF. DNA for the CDR3: TGTGCCAGCAGTAGCGGACAGGGGACCTATGGCTACACCTTC.

Ten or more counts support this clonotype. This chain connects TRBV7-9 to TRBJ2-5; 7 nucleotides match TRBD2. Trimming cost V 1 base and J 1 base; bases outside gene matches: 6. This CDR3 contains 16 residues. Germline CDR1 and CDR2: SEHNR and FQNEAQ (reference sequence). DNA of the CDR3: TGTGCCAGCAGCTTAGGCGGGAGTCGTTCCCAAGAGACCCAGTACTTC. It translates to CASSLGGSRSQETQYF.

In the case of this clonotype: This may be a read error, as it is one base from a much larger clone. Because it lacks the conserved phenylalanine or tryptophan at the end, this CDR3 is likely a read error. The chain joins TRBV29-1 to TRBJ2-5; TRBD1 is a possible D gene (6 bases). Per germline, CDR1 SQVTM and CDR2 ANQGSEA. V lost 8 bases, J lost 2 bases, and 12 bases lay in between. This CDR3 has 12 amino acids. The CDR3 reads CSTKGDQETQYC. CDR3 sequence (DNA): TGCAGCACCAAGGGGGATCAAGAGACCCAGTACTGC.

This clonotype occurred many times. This chain connects TRBV9 to TRBJ2-3; 9 bases align to TRBD2. Germline trimming cut 3 bases from V and 4 bases from J; bases unmatched to any gene: 3. Germline CDR1 and CDR2: SGDLS and YYNGEE. CDR3 length: 14 amino acids. The CDR3 nucleotides are TGTGCCAGCAGCGCCGGACTAGCGTCAGATACGCAGTATTTT. Translating gives CASSAGLASDTQYF.

This clonotype was seen repeatedly, ten times or more. The V gene is TRBV29-1, the J gene TRBJ2-7; D is undetermined. Trimming left V 5 bases short and J 1 base short, with 15 bases between. This CDR3 has 14 amino acids. Germline CDR1 and CDR2: SQVTM and ANQGSEA. CDR3 sequence (DNA): TGCAGCGTTTACTTTCTCGGGCCTTCCTACGAGCAGTACTTC. This encodes CSVYFLGPSYEQYF.

At least ten counts were recorded for this clonotype. The chain joins TRBV29-1 to TRBJ2-5; 9 bases line up with TRBD2. After removal of 5 bases from V and 4 bases from J, the junction contained 8 bases not matched to a gene. Looked up from germline, CDR1 is SQVTM and CDR2 is ANQGSEA. The CDR3 contains 14 residues. In DNA, the CDR3 is TGCAGCGTTTATGGCGGGAGGGCCACAGAGACCCAGTACTTC. Translating it yields CSVYGGRATETQYF.

In this sample, this clonotype turned up many times. The chain carries TRBV18 and TRBJ2-1; D may correspond to TRBD1 or TRBD2 (5 bases each). Trimming pared 4 bases from V and 6 bases from J, leaving 16 bases between. Germline CDR1 is KGHSH and CDR2 is LQKENI. CDR3 size: 15 residues. CDR3 protein: CASSQAGTRVNEQFF. CDR3 coding DNA: TGTGCCAGCTCACAAGCCGGGACCCGCGTCAATGAGCAGTTCTTC.

In its sample, this clonotype was seen many times. The chain recombines TRBV18 with TRBJ2-5; D is perhaps TRBD1 (5 bases). V lost 6 bases, J lost 4 bases, and 9 bases lay in between. The CDR3 is 12 residues long. The germline V gene encodes CDR1 KGHSH and CDR2 LQKENI. The CDR3 DNA reads TGTGCCAGCTCTTCAGGGATAGAGACCCAGTACTTC. Protein sequence: CASSSGIETQYF.

Ten or more counts support this clonotype. The rearrangement joins TRBV28 to TRBJ2-7; 7 bases match TRBD2. CDR1 is MDHEN and CDR2 is SYDVKM in the germline V gene. The CDR3 extends over 14 amino acids. The V segment lost 3 bases and the J segment 4 bases; nucleotides outside the gene matches: 6. In DNA form, the CDR3 reads TGTGCCAGCAGTTTCGGGCGGGAGTTATACGAGCAGTACTTC. Protein product: CASSFGRELYEQYF.

This clonotype was picked up a small number of times. The chain couples TRBV27 to TRBJ2-2; TRBD2 matches 9 bases. V lost 4 bases to trimming and J lost 1 base; unmatched junction nucleotides: 4. CDR1 is MNHEY and CDR2 is SMNVEV in the germline V gene (reference sequence). This CDR3 contains 16 residues. The CDR3 protein is CASSSRTSENTGELFF. The CDR3 coding sequence is TGTGCCAGCAGTTCCCGGACTAGCGAGAACACCGGGGAGCTGTTTTTT.

The table lists this clonotype with many counts. This chain uses TRBV7-2 with TRBJ2-1, with 15 positions matching TRBD2. The CDR3 extends over 16 amino acids. The ends lost 2 bases at V and 7 bases at J; junction bases unmatched: 3. Germline assignment: CDR1 SGHTA and CDR2 FQGNSA. In DNA form, the CDR3 reads TGTGCCAGCAGCTTAAGGACTAGCGGGGGGGGTAATGAGCAGTTCTTC. The encoded protein is CASSLRTSGGGNEQFF.

The sample holds many counts of this clonotype. J is TRBJ1-4 and V is TRBV6-6; possible D gene TRBD1, 6 bases. Germline values: CDR1 MNHNY, CDR2 SVGAGI (reference sequence). The CDR3 is 13 amino acids. V was cut by 7 bases and J by 8 bases, with 14 bases left in between. The CDR3 sequence: CASIGGAKEKLFF. CDR3 coding DNA: TGTGCCAGCATCGGGGGGGCAAAGGAAAAACTGTTTTTT.